This section outlines one T cell receptor (beta chain) sequence together with its context. It lacks a known antigen. The sample holds no much larger clone one base away, and base qualities are not on file. These data belong to a study of shared clonotypes between healthy human individuals (dated by TCRdb to the early 2020s). About the investigation overall: The cohort included three men and a couple of women between 18 and 49 years of age. For each donor, three plates each were used for CD4 naive and CD4 memory, two plates were used for CD8 naive, and one plate was used for CD8 memory. To estimate repertoire size and how much clonotypes are shared between individuals, the study performed deep sequencing of blood TCR repertoires from five healthy adults. To increase sequencing depth and limit assay-specific biases, TCR repertoire library preparation and sequencing were carried out by different laboratories using diverse techniques. Per donor, leukapheresis produced somewhere between about 0.94 and 10 billion PBMCs.

Study-wide conclusions, independent of this receptor: Sampling was restricted to blood, and TCR repertoires in tissues likely differ from the TCR repertoires found in blood. About 5% of naive CD4, around 3.5% of naive CD8, around 2.3% of memory CD4, and 0.4% of memory CD8 clonotypes were shared across a few donors. Pairwise subsampling indicated that sequencing depth was expected to affect the degree of clonotype sharing among donors. The genetic and exposure-history diversity represented was limited by the small number of donors. Incomplete sequencing was indicated by rarefaction of sorted-subset datasets, despite the large sequencing depth. Compared with non-shared clonotypes, the clonotypes found in all four sorted-subset donors had higher generation probabilities. Naive subsets generally had larger estimated clonotype richness than memory subsets did.

The donors were healthy, HIV-negative adults who had no recently reported acute infections or vaccinations. Only Caucasian adults living in Nashville, Tennessee, USA were represented among the donors. CD4+ T cells were enriched through magnetic negative selection, after which naive cells were positively selected on CD45RA and the remaining negative fraction served as the memory subset. Blood was obtained by leukapheresis, after which PBMCs were separated by Ficoll-Histopaque density gradient centrifugation and cryopreserved in liquid nitrogen vapor phase. Analytical flow cytometry was used to check the purity and quantity of each magnetically sorted T cell population. From each sorted fraction, genomic DNA was isolated and quantified by UV absorbance on a Nanodrop 2000c. Using the deep immunoSEQ assay, TCR CDR3 regions were amplified from genomic DNA by multiplex PCR. For each cell subset, the extracted genomic DNA was distributed evenly across all wells of several immunoSEQ 96-well plates, and each plate served as one replicate. For sorted subsets, each replicate PCR was loaded with approximately 0.2 ug genomic DNA, equivalent to about 30,000 T cell genomes. Purified libraries were quantified with a Qubit 3.0 fluorometer, sized on a Bioanalyzer 2100, and re-quantified with the KAPA Library Quantification kit. Every immunoSEQ 96-well plate was sequenced on a dedicated single-read 150-cycle Illumina NextSeq 550 flow cell. The paper's data handling went like this. The immunoSEQ output contained only junctional sequences without quality scores, so filtering could not match that applied to full-length reads. To assign V/J genes and CDR3, sequences were annotated against IMGT germline references using PyIR, a Python wrapper for IgBLAST v1.9. Reads with weak V/J assignments (E-value above 1e-6), missing CDR3, stop codons, out-of-frame junctions, or ambiguous translated residues were removed. V3J clonotypes were defined as sequences sharing an identical inferred V gene, J gene, and CDR3 amino acid sequence. Percentage overlap between repertoires was computed as shared unique clonotypes divided by the size of the smaller repertoire. Richness of each repertoire was evaluated using RTK rarefaction, the Chao1 estimator, and Recon v2.1 estimates of unobserved clonotypes. For all TCRbeta clonotypes obtained by the gDNA method from a few donors, generation probabilities were computed with OLGA. Not all clones reach the TCRdb copy of this immuneACCESS table, which keeps in-frame sequences only. Checked studies attribute under half of the gap to unresolved V genes and leave the rest unexplained. Clone size and the V and J calls come from that table; the DNA yielded D and trimming. The sample includes around 2.5 million clones, with more than 85% observed a single time. The ten largest clonotypes hold around 0.4% of the sample.

The germline V gene provides CDR1 SQVTM and CDR2 ANQGSEA. The V end gives up 6 bases and the J end 9 bases, leaving 8 bases in the junction not matched to a gene. The CDR3, from cysteine to phenylalanine, totals 12 residues. CDR3 DNA is the only sequence kept; it has 36 bases, read in frame from the first base. The sample taken for sequencing was naive CD4+ T cells from PBMCs. The cell subset or site label for this specimen denotes: CD45RA+ positively selected. The clonotype was recovered from a man younger than 35 in good health. Some clones in this sample may be carry-over from other donors' samples. The chain is assembled from TRBV29-1 and TRBJ1-5, with TRBD1 identical over 7 junction bases. The CDR3 region reads CSVRQGEAPQHF. The nucleotide sequence is TGCAGCGTCCGACAGGGTGAGGCGCCCCAGCATTTT.